Listed below are T cell receptor beta chains from one sample, sequenced in a study of radiotherapy plus CTLA-4 blockade in lung cancer. The data were produced by immunoSEQ multiplex PCR, yet TCRdb's version contains in-frame clones alone and is incomplete. The table shows some 60,000 clones, with 77% occurring only once. The sample here was peripheral blood, taken from a patient treated with radiotherapy plus ipilimumab. The receptors derive from a human donor with non-small cell lung cancer who had a partial response to radiotherapy plus ipilimumab. The CDR3 runs from the conserved cysteine through the conserved F or W. The D gene is left open where the match is weak. Not all rows give a size; the values are once, few, many and, for expanded clones, a class.

d_gene,j_gene,abundance,v_gene,CDR3aa,CDR3nt
NA,TRBJ2-3,NA,TRBV5-1,CASSLGGGESDTQYF,TGCGCCAGCAGCTTGGGGGGCGGGGAGTCAGATACGCAGTATTTT
TRBD1,TRBJ2-7,few,TRBV2,CASSEDRYEQYF,TGTGCCAGCAGTGAGGACAGGTACGAGCAGTACTTC
NA,TRBJ1-3,NA,TRBV28,CASSPLSVGERNTIYF,TGTGCCAGCAGTCCCCTGTCAGTCGGGGAAAGAAACACCATATATTTT
NA,TRBJ1-4,NA,TRBV27,CASSFWQGNEKLFF,TGTGCCAGCAGTTTCTGGCAGGGTAATGAAAAACTGTTTTTT
TRBD1,TRBJ2-5,NA,TRBV19,CASSISRGYQETQYF,TGTGCCAGTAGTATAAGCAGGGGGTATCAAGAGACCCAGTACTTC
NA,TRBJ1-5,NA,TRBV19,CASSSTGTVSNQPQHF,TGTGCCAGTAGTTCAACCGGGACTGTTAGCAATCAGCCCCAGCATTTT
NA,TRBJ2-7,few,TRBV7-9,CASSLGRGGYEQYF,TGTGCCAGCAGCTTAGGCAGGGGTGGATACGAGCAGTACTTC
TRBD1,TRBJ2-3,NA,TRBV5-1,CASSVGQGDTQYF,TGCGCCAGCAGCGTGGGACAGGGAGATACGCAGTATTTT
TRBD2,TRBJ2-7,NA,TRBV9,CASSQRGWDEQYF,TGTGCCAGCAGCCAGCGGGGATGGGACGAGCAGTACTTC
NA,TRBJ1-1,NA,TRBV6-5,CASSYEVGAEAFF,TGTGCCAGCAGTTACGAAGTGGGGGCGGAAGCTTTCTTT
TRBD1,TRBJ2-1,NA,TRBV5-4,CASSLGPGQGSYNEQFF,TGTGCCAGCAGCTTGGGCCCGGGACAGGGCTCCTACAATGAGCAGTTCTTC
TRBD1,TRBJ2-2,NA,TRBV19,CASSSDRAKELFF,TGTGCCAGTAGTAGCGACAGGGCCAAGGAGCTGTTTTTT
TRBD1,TRBJ1-2,NA,TRBV5-6,CASSLAGTGVNGYTF,TGTGCCAGCAGCTTGGCCGGGACAGGGGTCAATGGCTACACCTTC
TRBD1,TRBJ1-6,NA,TRBV6-5,CATRTGYNSPLHF,TGTGCCACCCGGACAGGGTATAATTCACCCCTCCACTTT
NA,TRBJ2-5,NA,TRBV21-1,CAGGLATETQYF,TGTGCCGGCGGACTAGCGACGGAGACCCAGTACTTC
TRBD2,TRBJ2-1,NA,TRBV14,CASSQDLSGGYGEQFF,TGTGCCAGCAGCCAAGATTTGAGCGGGGGGTACGGTGAGCAGTTCTTC
TRBD1,TRBJ1-6,NA,TRBV7-6,CASSSYRGENSPLHF,TGTGCCAGCAGCTCATACAGGGGTGAGAATTCACCCCTCCACTTT
TRBD1,TRBJ1-6,once,TRBV5-1,CASSLAGQGVGSPLHF,TGCGCCAGCAGCTTGGCAGGACAGGGGGTTGGTTCACCCCTCCACTTT
NA,TRBJ1-6,once,TRBV9,CASSPRAPGNNSPLHF,TGTGCCAGCAGCCCCCGGGCCCCAGGGAATAATTCACCCCTCCACTTT
TRBD2,TRBJ2-7,once,TRBV27,CASSALPGTSAYEQYF,TGTGCCAGCAGTGCCTTACCCGGGACTAGCGCCTACGAGCAGTACTTC
TRBD1,TRBJ2-7,NA,TRBV5-4,CASSAGQGRYEQYF,TGTGCCAGCAGCGCGGGACAGGGGAGGTACGAGCAGTACTTC
TRBD2,TRBJ2-3,NA,TRBV13,CASSPGLAGGGVTQYF,TGTGCCAGCAGCCCCGGACTAGCGGGGGGTGGGGTTACGCAGTATTTT
TRBD2,TRBJ2-5,few,TRBV2,CASSEVASGQETQYF,TGTGCCAGCAGTGAAGTGGCTAGCGGACAAGAGACCCAGTACTTC
TRBD2,TRBJ2-3,few,TRBV5-1,CASSTRDYQSTDTQYF,TGCGCCAGCAGCACCAGGGACTACCAAAGCACAGATACGCAGTATTTT
NA,TRBJ2-7,NA,TRBV11-2,CASSFHWSYEQYF,TGTGCCAGCAGCTTCCACTGGAGCTACGAGCAGTACTTC
TRBD1,TRBJ2-3,NA,TRBV7-8,CASSFSTGRTDTQYF,TGTGCCAGCAGCTTTTCGACAGGGCGCACAGATACGCAGTATTTT
TRBD1,TRBJ1-2,NA,TRBV11-2,CASSSGTGNLGYTF,TGTGCCAGCAGCTCTGGGACAGGGAATCTTGGCTACACCTTC
NA,TRBJ2-1,few,TRBV7-2,CASSLSYNEQFF,TGTGCCAGCAGCTTATCTTACAATGAGCAGTTCTTC
TRBD1,TRBJ1-5,once,TRBV7-8,CASSLTDRVPNQPQHF,TGTGCCAGCAGCTTAACCGACAGGGTCCCCAATCAGCCCCAGCATTTT
NA,TRBJ2-1,few,TRBV11-3,CASSLDSEAYNEQFF,TGTGCCAGCAGCTTAGACAGCGAAGCCTACAATGAGCAGTTCTTC
TRBD2,TRBJ2-3,NA,TRBV5-8,CASSLMGLSTDTQYF,TGTGCCAGCAGCTTGATGGGACTATCCACAGATACGCAGTATTTT
NA,TRBJ1-1,NA,TRBV19,CASSIRGTEAFF,TGTGCCAGTAGTATTCGCGGCACTGAAGCTTTCTTT
NA,TRBJ2-3,once,TRBV9,CASSAGTLGHDTQYF,TGTGCCAGCAGCGCCGGGACTTTGGGCCACGATACGCAGTATTTT